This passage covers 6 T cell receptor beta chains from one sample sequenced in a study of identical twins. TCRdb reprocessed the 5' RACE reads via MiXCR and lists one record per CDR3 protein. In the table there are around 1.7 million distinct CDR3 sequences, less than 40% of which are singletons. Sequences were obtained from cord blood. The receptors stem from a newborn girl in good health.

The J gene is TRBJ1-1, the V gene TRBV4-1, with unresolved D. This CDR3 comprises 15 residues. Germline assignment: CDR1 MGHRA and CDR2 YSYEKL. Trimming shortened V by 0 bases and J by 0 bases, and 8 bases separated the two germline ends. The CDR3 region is CASSQDGPVNTEAFF. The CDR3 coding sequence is TGCGCCAGCAGCCAAGACGGCCCTGTGAACACTGAAGCTTTCTTT.

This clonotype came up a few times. Written as DNA, the CDR3 is TGTGCCAGCAGTTTAGGTACTAGCGGGATCGACGAGCAGTACTTC. This gives the protein CASSLGTSGIDEQYF. The V and J genes are TRBV28 and TRBJ2-5, with 10 positions matching TRBD2. The J call may be wrong; the DNA end is better matched by TRBJ2-7. The CDR3 sequence is 15 residues long. CDR1 and CDR2 from the germline V gene are MDHEN and SYDVKM.

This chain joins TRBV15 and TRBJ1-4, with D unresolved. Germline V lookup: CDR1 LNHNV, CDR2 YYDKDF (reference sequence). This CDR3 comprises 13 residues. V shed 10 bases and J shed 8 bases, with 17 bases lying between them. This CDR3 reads CAMRGSVEEKLFF. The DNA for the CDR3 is TGTGCCATGAGAGGGTCCGTGGAAGAAAAACTGTTTTTT.

The CDR3 DNA follows: TGTGCCAGCCACGCAGCGGGTCTGTTAGGTATCGATACGCAGTATTTT. This sequence encodes CASHAAGLLGIDTQYF. The chain couples TRBV6-5 to TRBJ2-3; a weak D match, TRBD2 (6 bases). Trimming cost V 8 bases and J 6 bases, with 24 bases left between them. This CDR3 region has 16 residues. The germline V gene encodes CDR1 MNHEY and CDR2 SVGAGI.

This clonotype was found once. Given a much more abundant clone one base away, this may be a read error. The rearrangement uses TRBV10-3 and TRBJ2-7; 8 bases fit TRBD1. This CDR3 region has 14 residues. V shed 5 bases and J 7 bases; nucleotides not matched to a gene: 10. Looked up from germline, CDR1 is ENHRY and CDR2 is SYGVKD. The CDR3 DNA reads TGTGCCATCAGTACCGGGACAGGAAGGAATGAGCAGTACTTC. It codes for CAISTGTGRNEQYF.

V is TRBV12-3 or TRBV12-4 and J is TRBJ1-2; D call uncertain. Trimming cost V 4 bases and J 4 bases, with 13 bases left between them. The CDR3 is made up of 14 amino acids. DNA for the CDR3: TGTGCCAGCAGTTATGAAGGCGGGTTCTATGGCTACACCTTC. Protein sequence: CASSYEGGFYGYTF.